This entry lists 29 T cell receptor beta chains sequenced from one sample in a study of T cell changes during pregnancy in multiple sclerosis. The method was immunoSEQ multiplex PCR; TCRdb's version includes in-frame clones alone and lacks a portion of them. The sample yields under 75,000 clones, 91% seen once. The specimen comprised peripheral blood, sampled in the first trimester of pregnancy. The receptors were sampled from a female donor with multiple sclerosis, enrolled in a pregnancy study.

This clone has only one observation. The gene calls are TRBV28 and TRBJ2-1; possibly TRBD1 for D (6 bases). Germline V lookup: CDR1 MDHEN, CDR2 SYDVKM. The V gene lost 3 bases and the J gene lost 0 bases, with 9 bases spanning the gap. The CDR3 totals 15 residues. The CDR3 coding sequence is TGTGCCAGCAGTTTGGGGGCACCCTCCTACAATGAGCAGTTCTTC. It translates to CASSLGAPSYNEQFF.

The gene calls are TRBV29-1 and TRBJ2-5; weak D call: TRBD1 (5 bases). The CDR3 length is 17 residues. V was trimmed by 0 bases and J by 5 bases, leaving 22 bases between them. The germline CDR1 and CDR2 sequences are SQVTM and ANQGSEA. The CDR3, as DNA: TGCAGCGTTGAAGATCGGGCCAGGGCCCCGGTGTCTGAGACCCAGTACTTC. Translation gives CSVEDRARAPVSETQYF. The full variable domain, its missing parts supplied by reference TRBV29-1 and TRBJ2-5, is SAVISQKPSRDICQRGTSLTIQCQVDSQVTMMFWYRQQPGQSLTLIATANQGSEATYESGFVIDKFPISRPNLTFSTLTVSNMSPEDSSIYLCSVEDRARAPVSETQYFGPGTRLLVL.

The chain combines TRBV7-8 with TRBJ1-2; TRBD1 is a possible D gene (5 bases). The CDR3 is 15 amino acids. Germline-derived CDR1 and CDR2 are SGHVS and FQNEAQ. V was shortened by 1 base and J by 4 bases, with 13 bases between the two germline ends. For the CDR3, the DNA is TGTGCCAGCAGCTTAGGTAGCGGGGGAGGCTATGGCTACACCTTC. This sequence encodes CASSLGSGGGYGYTF.

The rearrangement links TRBV28 to TRBJ2-5, with 8 bases that match TRBD1. Germline trimming cut 6 bases from V and 4 bases from J; bases unmatched to any gene: 7. This CDR3 contains 14 residues. Germline CDR1 and CDR2: MDHEN and SYDVKM. CDR3 in DNA: TGTGCCAGCAGCCCCCCAGGGGGCAGAGAGACCCAGTACTTC. It codes for CASSPPGGRETQYF.

This clone was seen a single time. The gene calls are TRBV19 and TRBJ1-3; TRBD1 aligns across 7 bases. CDR1 is LNHDA and CDR2 is SQIVND in the germline V gene (reference sequence). V lost 8 bases to trimming and J lost 0 bases; unmatched junction nucleotides: 7. The CDR3 has 15 amino acids. The CDR3 region is CASAKGTDSGNTIYF. DNA for the CDR3: TGTGCCAGTGCTAAGGGGACAGACTCTGGAAACACCATATATTTT.

The CDR3 DNA is TGTGCCAGCAGTGGTTCAGGTTTGAACTACGAGCAGTACTTC. Amino acids: CASSGSGLNYEQYF. The gene calls are TRBV2 and TRBJ2-7; no firm D call. CDR1 and CDR2 from the germline V gene are SNHLY and FYNNEI. The CDR3 sequence is 14 residues long. V lost 4 bases to trimming and J lost 3 bases, with 13 bases between them.

J is TRBJ2-2 and V is TRBV5-4; perhaps TRBD2 as D (6 bases). V was cut by 2 bases and J by 1 base, with 15 bases left in between. The CDR3 length is 17 residues. Germline loops: CDR1 SGHNT, CDR2 YYREEE (reference sequence). CDR3 loop: CASSLALGLWNTGELFF. The CDR3 bases are TGTGCCAGCAGCTTAGCACTTGGACTATGGAACACCGGGGAGCTGTTTTTT.

The chain employs TRBV5-1 and TRBJ1-2; no firm D call. Looked up from germline, CDR1 is SGHRS and CDR2 is YFSETQ. This CDR3 region has 16 residues. V was cut by 3 bases and J by 8 bases, with 23 bases left in between. The CDR3 coding sequence is TGCGCCAGCAGCTCCAACCTCGACAAATACGCGGGAGGCTACACCTTC. It yields the protein CASSSNLDKYAGGYTF.

There are a few counts of this clone. This chain connects TRBV14 to TRBJ2-1; 9 bases agree with TRBD1. This CDR3 has 14 residues. Per the germline V gene, CDR1 is SGHDN and CDR2 is FVKESK. With V trimmed by 4 bases and J by 15 bases, 13 bases remained unmatched. CDR3: CASSRFDTGTGLFF. CDR3 nucleotides: TGTGCCAGCAGCCGATTTGACACCGGGACAGGGTTGTTCTTC.

The chain employs TRBV19 and TRBJ2-1; tentative D call: TRBD2 (6 bases). V lost 3 bases to trimming and J lost 5 bases, with 23 bases between them. Germline CDR1 is LNHDA and CDR2 is SQIVND (reference sequence). CDR3 size: 18 residues. The CDR3 bases are TGTGCCAGTAGTATGGTGGCGGGAAAAGGGAAACGGAACAATGAGCAGTTCTTC. Translating gives CASSMVAGKGKRNNEQFF.

This clone was recorded a few times. This sequence joins TRBV9 and TRBJ1-5; a weak D match, TRBD1 (5 bases). The CDR3 runs 17 residues. CDR1 is SGDLS and CDR2 is YYNGEE in the germline V gene. The V and J ends lost 4 bases and 0 bases respectively, with 17 bases between them. CDR3 in DNA: TGTGCCAGCAGCTCTAGAAGTCCCAGGGTTAGCAATCAGCCCCAGCATTTT. Encoded protein: CASSSRSPRVSNQPQHF.

The chain has TRBV27 and TRBJ1-1; the D gene is possibly TRBD1 (6 bases). The CDR3 covers 13 residues. Deletions cut 5 bases from V and 2 bases from J, with 9 bases between. Germline V gives CDR1 MNHEY, CDR2 SMNVEV (reference sequence). DNA for the CDR3: TGTGCCAGCAGTGACAGGCCTAACACTGAAGCTTTCTTT. Amino acid sequence: CASSDRPNTEAFF.

This clone has just one count. V and J are TRBV7-3 and TRBJ1-1; D possibly corresponds to TRBD1 (5 bases). This CDR3 contains 15 residues. Germline CDR1 and CDR2: SGHTA and FQGTGA. V was shortened by 0 bases and J by 0 bases, with 8 bases between the two germline ends. Here the CDR3 DNA reads TGTGCCAGCAGCTTAACGGGGCAGGTGAACACTGAAGCTTTCTTT. The encoded protein is CASSLTGQVNTEAFF.

J is TRBJ2-2 and V is TRBV11-2, with 9 nucleotides matching TRBD2. In germline, CDR1 is SGHAT, CDR2 FQNNGV. The CDR3 sequence is 18 residues long. V shed 3 bases, J shed 5 bases, and the junction held 13 bases outside the gene matches. CDR3 amino acids: CASSFPRRGGVGTGELFF. The CDR3 bases are TGTGCCAGCAGCTTCCCCCGACGCGGGGGGGTCGGGACCGGGGAGCTGTTTTTT.

The chain recombines TRBV25-1 with TRBJ2-1; the match to TRBD2 covers 10 bases. Germline loops: CDR1 MGHDK, CDR2 SYGVNS. Losses at the gene ends were 5 bases for V and 6 bases for J; bases not matched to a gene: 13. The CDR3 has 17 amino acids. The chain's CDR3 is CASSTTSGLKGGNEQFF. The CDR3 DNA sequence: TGTGCCAGCAGTACGACTAGCGGGCTCAAGGGGGGCAATGAGCAGTTCTTC.

The chain recombines TRBV9 with TRBJ2-1; no firm D call. This CDR3 is built from 12 residues. Germline assignment: CDR1 SGDLS and CDR2 YYNGEE. Trimming took 3 bases from V and 4 from J, leaving 5 bases between them. CDR3 nucleotides: TGTGCCAGCAGCGCTTCGTACAATGAGCAGTTCTTC. Protein product: CASSASYNEQFF.

The V and J genes are TRBV10-1 and TRBJ2-5; 12 bases are a match to TRBD1. The germline CDR1 and CDR2 sequences are WNHNN and SYGVQD (reference sequence). The V gene end was trimmed by 3 bases and the J gene end by 5 bases; junction bases not matched to a gene: 7. The CDR3 consists of 16 residues. CDR3 nucleotides: TGCGCCAGCAGTGACTTGGGGACAGGGGGCGATGAGACCCAGTACTTC. Translation gives CASSDLGTGGDETQYF.

This rearrangement joins TRBV5-6 to TRBJ1-1; tentative D call: TRBD1 (6 bases). The CDR3 extends over 15 amino acids. With 4 bases removed from V and 1 base from J, the gap between germline ends came to 14 bases. CDR1 is SGHDT and CDR2 is YYEEEE in the germline V gene. The CDR3 loop is CASSTGQTANTEAFF. CDR3 DNA sequence: TGTGCCAGCAGCACCGGACAGACCGCGAACACTGAAGCTTTCTTT.

This clone was observed a handful of times. The gene calls are TRBV7-6 and TRBJ1-1; TRBD1 might be the D (5 bases). The CDR3 covers 13 residues. V was trimmed by 5 bases and J by 1 base, leaving 8 bases between them. In germline, CDR1 is SGHVS, CDR2 FNYEAQ. The CDR3 spells CASSQDTNTEAFF. The CDR3 DNA is TGTGCCAGCAGCCAGGACACGAACACTGAAGCTTTCTTT.

The rearrangement joins TRBV28 to TRBJ1-2; TRBD1 agrees at 11 bases. The CDR3 length is 15 residues. CDR1 and CDR2 (germline): MDHEN, SYDVKM. J gave up 4 bases and V 6 bases, and 7 bases lay outside the gene matches. The CDR3 here is CASRSSGTGGYGYTF. In nucleotides, the CDR3 is TGTGCCAGCAGATCGTCCGGGACAGGGGGCTATGGCTACACCTTC.

This clone appeared a single time. J is TRBJ1-2 and V is TRBV30; the match to TRBD1 covers 7 bases. Germline CDR1 and CDR2: GTSNPN and SVGIG (reference sequence). The CDR3 runs to 14 residues. Trimming at V came to 3 bases and at J to 3 bases, leaving 7 bases not matched to a gene. The CDR3 here is CAWSRGTPDYGYTF. CDR3 DNA: TGTGCCTGGAGCAGGGGGACACCAGACTATGGCTACACCTTC.

The V and J genes are TRBV28 and TRBJ2-3, with 7 bases matching TRBD2. The J segment lost 1 base and the V segment lost 2 bases, leaving 0 bases of the junction unmatched. CDR1 and CDR2 (germline): MDHEN, SYDVKM. The CDR3 has 14 amino acids. The CDR3 region has the DNA TGTGCCAGCAGTTTAACTAGCGGCACAGATACGCAGTATTTT. It specifies CASSLTSGTDTQYF.

V and J are TRBV7-2 and TRBJ1-3, with D perhaps TRBD1 (5 bases). CDR3 size: 13 residues. The germline V gene has CDR1 SGHTA and CDR2 FQGNSA. V was clipped by 3 bases and J by 4 bases, with 7 bases between them. CDR3 in DNA: TGTGCCAGCAGCTTGGGACTGGGAAACACCATATATTTT. It specifies CASSLGLGNTIYF.

This clone was counted a single time. V and J are TRBV9 and TRBJ2-1; weak D call: TRBD2 (6 bases). Germline CDR1 SGDLS, CDR2 YYNGEE. The CDR3 runs to 15 residues. The V gene lost 6 bases and the J gene lost 0 bases, with 13 bases spanning the gap. The CDR3 region has the DNA TGTGCCAGCAACAGAGACGGGAGCTCCTACAATGAGCAGTTCTTC. It specifies CASNRDGSSYNEQFF.

The chain is built from TRBV11-2 and TRBJ2-7; D is ambiguous. The CDR3 extends over 12 amino acids. Germline lookup yields CDR1 SGHAT and CDR2 FQNNGV. Trimming stripped 2 bases from V and 4 bases from J, with 6 bases between. CDR3 in amino acids: CASSLMRYEQYF. In nucleotides, the CDR3 is TGTGCCAGCAGCTTAATGAGATACGAGCAGTACTTC.

The count of this clone is one. CDR3 region: CAWIGQGSYGYTF. The CDR3 bases are TGTGCCTGGATTGGACAGGGTAGCTATGGCTACACCTTC. The chain uses TRBV30 and TRBJ1-2; 8 nucleotides agree with TRBD1. With V trimmed by 4 bases and J by 4 bases, 5 bases remained unmatched. This CDR3 has 13 amino acids. Germline V CDR1 and CDR2: GTSNPN, SVGIG (reference sequence).

V and J are TRBV27 and TRBJ2-1; TRBD1 might be the D (6 bases). Germline loops: CDR1 MNHEY, CDR2 SMNVEV (reference sequence). The CDR3 has 15 amino acids. V lost 4 bases, J lost 1 base, and 11 bases lay in between. The CDR3: CASSSRDNSYNEQFF. CDR3 bases: TGTGCCAGCAGTTCCCGGGACAATTCCTACAATGAGCAGTTCTTC.

This chain uses TRBV2 with TRBJ1-6; a possible D gene is TRBD1 (6 bases). The V gene's germline CDR1 is SNHLY and CDR2 FYNNEI. The CDR3 is 14 residues long. V lost 5 bases and J 10 bases, leaving 15 bases between the germline ends. DNA of the CDR3: TGTGCCAGCAGTCCCACAGGGTGGGAATCACCCCTCCACTTT. It yields the protein CASSPTGWESPLHF.

This clone was observed at least ten times. This chain joins TRBV5-6 and TRBJ1-1; D is unresolved. The ends were cut back, 0 bases at V and 7 bases at J, with 10 bases in the middle. The CDR3 runs to 13 residues. From germline, CDR1 is SGHDT and CDR2 YYEEEE. In DNA, the CDR3 is TGTGCCAGCAGCTTGGCGGCAGGATATGAAGCTTTCTTT. Its protein product is CASSLAAGYEAFF.